The 21 T cell receptor beta chains presented below share a single source sample, sequenced in a study of T-cell reconstitution after alpha-beta-depleted transplantation in children. The library targeted TCRbeta and was prepared with unique molecular identifiers. One entry per CDR3 protein results from TCRdb running MiXCR on the PCR reads. The sample carries more than 90,000 distinct CDR3 sequences, more than 7% recorded once. The sample here was PBMCs from the stem cell graft donor, taken from the stem cell graft. The receptor set was obtained from a human donor who donated a stem cell graft to a child with congenital amegakaryocytic thrombocytopenia.

The table lists this clonotype with many counts. This rearrangement joins TRBV20-1 to TRBJ2-7; TRBD1 aligns across 8 bases. Germline values: CDR1 DFQATT, CDR2 SNEGSKA (reference sequence). The CDR3 consists of 15 residues. The trim removed 1 base at V and 2 bases at J, leaving 7 bases unmatched. The CDR3 here is CSARGGQGPAYEQYF. DNA for the CDR3: TGCAGTGCTAGAGGCGGACAGGGACCGGCCTACGAGCAGTACTTC.

This clonotype occurred many times. The chain employs TRBV20-1 and TRBJ2-1, with 12 bases aligning to TRBD1. The germline V gene has CDR1 DFQATT and CDR2 SNEGSKA (reference sequence). V shed 0 bases and J 8 bases; nucleotides not matched to a gene: 5. The CDR3 runs 15 residues. The DNA for the CDR3 is TGCAGTGCTAGAGAACCGGGACAGGGGGCCTATGAGCAGTTCTTC. Residues: CSAREPGQGAYEQFF.

V usage is TRBV5-5 and J usage is TRBJ2-5, with D tentatively TRBD1 (6 bases). Germline CDR1 SGHKS, CDR2 YYEKEE (reference sequence). V lost 1 base and J 0 bases, leaving 7 bases between the germline ends. The CDR3 covers 14 residues. The CDR3 DNA reads TGTGCCAGCAGCTTGCCAGGGGACCAAGAGACCCAGTACTTC. It encodes CASSLPGDQETQYF.

This clonotype came up many times. The V and J genes are TRBV5-1 and TRBJ2-7; 8 nucleotides match TRBD2. CDR1 SGHRS and CDR2 YFSETQ come from the germline V gene. The CDR3 extends over 15 amino acids. Trimming at V came to 0 bases and at J to 2 bases, leaving 4 bases not matched to a gene. In DNA form, the CDR3 reads TGCGCCAGCAGCTTGGGCAGCGGGGGAGCCTACGAGCAGTACTTC. It yields the protein CASSLGSGGAYEQYF.

This clonotype came up many times. The rearrangement joins TRBV6-5 to TRBJ2-7; 7 bases map to TRBD2. Germline assignment: CDR1 MNHEY and CDR2 SVGAGI. The CDR3 sequence is 16 residues long. V lost 2 bases to trimming and J lost 6 bases; unmatched junction nucleotides: 13. The CDR3 coding sequence is TGTGCCAGCAGTTACGGTCAGAGCGGGGAAAGTAGCGAGCAGTACTTC. This gives the protein CASSYGQSGESSEQYF.

The gene calls are TRBV7-8 and TRBJ2-2; the D gene is possibly TRBD2 (6 bases). The CDR3 has 13 amino acids. The germline gives CDR1 SGHVS, CDR2 FQNEAQ. Trimming shortened V by 3 bases and J by 6 bases, and 8 bases separated the two germline ends. The DNA of the CDR3 is TGTGCCAGCAGCTTTGGGGGGTCCGGGGAGCTGTTTTTT. Amino acids: CASSFGGSGELFF.

This clonotype was counted ten times or more. J is TRBJ1-5 and V is TRBV30; maybe TRBD1 (6 bases). Deletions cut 3 bases from V and 4 bases from J, with 16 bases between. The CDR3 runs to 15 residues. Germline CDR1 reads GTSNPN; CDR2 reads SVGIG (reference sequence). Here the CDR3 DNA reads TGTGCCTGGAGCCAGGGGCAGCCCGGGAATCAGCCCCAGCATTTT. It yields the protein CAWSQGQPGNQPQHF.

There are many counts of this clonotype. The chain uses TRBV20-1 and TRBJ1-2; 7 bases are shared with TRBD1. The CDR3 consists of 13 residues. Germline V gives CDR1 DFQATT, CDR2 SNEGSKA (reference sequence). Germline trimming cut 0 bases from V and 2 bases from J; bases unmatched to any gene: 0. The CDR3 loop reads CSARDRGNYGYTF. CDR3 sequence (DNA): TGCAGTGCTAGAGACAGGGGGAACTATGGCTACACCTTC.

This clonotype has a count of ten or more. The V call is TRBV7-2, the J call TRBJ1-6; 11 bases map to TRBD1. The V gene's germline CDR1 is SGHTA and CDR2 FQGNSA. Trimming removed 1 base from V and 3 bases from J; junction bases left unmatched: 2. This CDR3 contains 17 residues. The DNA for the CDR3 is TGTGCCAGCAGCTTAGGGGACAGGGGGTTCTATAATTCACCCCTCCACTTT. Its protein product is CASSLGDRGFYNSPLHF.

This clonotype was observed a handful of times. V and J are TRBV5-1 and TRBJ2-7, with D perhaps TRBD2 (5 bases). This CDR3 comprises 13 residues. Trimming took off 5 bases at V and 4 bases at J, with 13 bases between the two ends. CDR1 and CDR2 (germline): SGHRS, YFSETQ. Written as DNA, the CDR3 is TGCGCCAGCAGACGGGGAAACGGTTACGAGCAGTACTTC. It codes for CASRRGNGYEQYF.

This clonotype was found many times. The chain carries TRBV12-3 or TRBV12-4 and TRBJ2-7; D may be TRBD2 (5 bases). V was trimmed by 9 bases and J by 5 bases, leaving 14 bases between them. This CDR3 comprises 12 residues. Here the CDR3 reads CASLATRDEQYF. Written as DNA, the CDR3 is TGTGCCAGTCTAGCAACAAGGGACGAGCAGTACTTC.

This clonotype showed up just a few times. The chain couples TRBV29-1 to TRBJ2-1; 15 bases match TRBD2. Germline assignment: CDR1 SQVTM and CDR2 ANQGSEA. Germline trimming cut 6 bases from V and 7 bases from J; bases unmatched to any gene: 13. The CDR3 has 17 residues. The CDR3 sequence: CSVGGGTSGRRFNEQFF. The CDR3 nucleotides are TGCAGCGTAGGAGGGGGGACTAGCGGGAGGCGCTTTAATGAGCAGTTCTTC.

In this sample, this clonotype turned up many times. The J gene is TRBJ1-2, the V gene TRBV7-9; unclear D gene. The ends were cut back, 1 base at V and 5 bases at J, with 5 bases in the middle. This CDR3 spans 12 amino acids. Germline loops: CDR1 SEHNR, CDR2 FQNEAQ (reference sequence). The CDR3 sequence is CASSLDLYGYTF. As DNA, the CDR3 is TGTGCCAGCAGCTTAGACCTGTATGGCTACACCTTC.

This clonotype has a count of ten or more. The CDR3 here is CASGRRGEKLFF. DNA for the CDR3: TGTGCCAGTGGCCGTAGAGGTGAAAAACTGTTTTTT. The genes are TRBV19 and TRBJ1-4, with D unclear. The CDR3 is made up of 12 amino acids. Germline V lookup: CDR1 LNHDA, CDR2 SQIVND (reference sequence). V lost 8 bases and J 7 bases, leaving 11 bases between the germline ends.

This clonotype was recorded many times. The chain has TRBV5-1 and TRBJ2-2; 8 nucleotides line up with TRBD1. The junction had 3 bases not matched to a gene; V was cut back by 5 bases and J by 3 bases. CDR1 and CDR2 (germline): SGHRS, YFSETQ. The CDR3 runs 14 residues. The CDR3 DNA reads as TGCGCCAGCAGACAGACAGGGGACACCGGGGAGCTGTTTTTT. Residues: CASRQTGDTGELFF.

The table lists this clonotype with many counts. V and J are TRBV20-1 and TRBJ2-1; D is undetermined. The ends were cut back, 5 bases at V and 7 bases at J, with 9 bases in the middle. Germline lookup yields CDR1 DFQATT and CDR2 SNEGSKA (reference sequence). CDR3 length equals 11 residues. The CDR3 DNA reads TGCAGTGCTCGGTCCGGGAATGAGCAGTTCTTC. Protein: CSARSGNEQFF.

This clonotype was recorded many times. The V and J genes are TRBV20-1 and TRBJ2-2, with D possibly being TRBD2 (6 bases). Deletions cut 0 bases from V and 4 bases from J, with 12 bases between. Looked up from germline, CDR1 is DFQATT and CDR2 is SNEGSKA (reference sequence). CDR3 length: 15 amino acids. CDR3 loop: CSAREWRGLTGELFF. Written as DNA, the CDR3 is TGCAGTGCTAGAGAATGGCGGGGACTCACCGGGGAGCTGTTTTTT.

This clonotype showed up many times. The V and J genes are TRBV20-1 and TRBJ1-2; D ambiguous. V lost 6 bases and J 8 bases, leaving 16 bases between the germline ends. This CDR3 spans 12 amino acids. Germline V lookup: CDR1 DFQATT, CDR2 SNEGSKA (reference sequence). The CDR3 DNA is TGCAGTGCGGCCCTAATGGCTGGAGGCTACACCTTC. This encodes CSAALMAGGYTF.

This clonotype was observed at least ten times. The genes are TRBV24-1 and TRBJ2-1; TRBD2 matches 15 bases. CDR1 is KGHDR and CDR2 is SFDVKD in the germline V gene. V dropped 2 bases and J dropped 0; count of bases not matched to a gene: 7. The CDR3 is 20 amino acids. The CDR3 is CATSDSFGTSGRISYNEQFF. The DNA for the CDR3 is TGTGCCACCAGTGATTCGTTCGGGACTAGCGGGAGGATCTCCTACAATGAGCAGTTCTTC.

This clonotype has at least ten counts. The V gene is TRBV27, the J gene TRBJ1-6, with a tentative D call TRBD1 (6 bases). The CDR3 length is 17 residues. Germline V gives CDR1 MNHEY, CDR2 SMNVEV (reference sequence). V lost 4 bases and J 6 bases, leaving 19 bases between the germline ends. CDR3 nucleotide sequence: TGTGCCAGCAGTTCGCGATATACAGGGTCTCGTAATTCACCCCTCCACTTT. Encoded protein: CASSSRYTGSRNSPLHF.

This clonotype was observed many times. The V call is TRBV4-1, the J call TRBJ1-1; D remains unclear. The CDR3 is 14 residues long. From germline, CDR1 is MGHRA and CDR2 YSYEKL. Trimming removed 0 bases from V and 1 base from J, with 6 bases in between. The CDR3 DNA reads TGCGCCAGCAGCCAAGATTGGGGGAACACTGAAGCTTTCTTT. Translating gives CASSQDWGNTEAFF.